Listed here are 31 T cell receptor beta chains from one sample, sequenced in a study of beta chain features in type 1 diabetes. Regarding the study as a whole: Shortening that was moderate but significant affected the TCRB CDR3s of Type 1 diabetes patients in all four CD4+ subsets.

Every bit of the isolated RNA underwent reverse transcription, so sequencing read expressed TCRB transcripts. Assay used: immunoSEQ multiplex PCR; TCRdb lists only in-frame clones, some missing. The repertoire includes a few hundred thousand clones, roughly a tenth of them detected once, and less than 0.65% sits in the top ten. These receptors' targets are unknown. The sequenced material came from central memory CD4+ T cells from blood. The receptors originated from a man between 25 and 39 years old with type 1 diabetes.

The CDR3 sequence: CASSQGPTSSYEQYF. The CDR3 DNA sequence: TGCGCCAGCAGCCAAGGGCCGACGAGCTCCTACGAGCAGTACTTC. The rearrangement joins TRBV4-3 to TRBJ2-7; D gene unclear. In germline, CDR1 is LGHNA, CDR2 YSLEER. This CDR3 comprises 15 residues. Trimming stripped 1 base from V and 0 bases from J, with 10 bases between.

V usage is TRBV7-9 and J usage is TRBJ2-3, with 11 bases aligning to TRBD2. The V segment lost 3 bases and the J segment 6 bases; nucleotides outside the gene matches: 5. Germline V gene sequence: CDR1 SEHNR, CDR2 FQNEAQ (reference sequence). The CDR3 is made up of 15 amino acids. CDR3 in DNA: TGTGCCAGCAGCTTCCGACTAGCGGGGCTGGATACGCAGTATTTT. Encoded protein: CASSFRLAGLDTQYF.

V and J are TRBV7-9 and TRBJ1-1, with 8 bases lining up with TRBD1. The germline gives CDR1 SEHNR, CDR2 FQNEAQ (reference sequence). The V gene end was trimmed by 5 bases and the J gene end by 4 bases; junction bases not matched to a gene: 12. There are 16 residues in the CDR3. The CDR3 DNA reads as TGTGCCAGCAGCCGCAATAGACAGGGGAGGGGCACTGAAGCTTTCTTT. Its translation: CASSRNRQGRGTEAFF.

This clone has more than one count but fewer than ten. This sequence joins TRBV2 and TRBJ1-1, with D unclear. This CDR3 has 12 amino acids. The V end lost 2 bases, the J end lost 10 bases, and 11 bases lay between the germline ends. The germline CDR1 and CDR2 sequences are SNHLY and FYNNEI. The CDR3 bases are TGTGCCAGCAGTGAAACGGACCGCGTAGCTTTCTTT. Translation gives CASSETDRVAFF.

This clone was counted ten times or more. The genes are TRBV10-3 and TRBJ2-7, with a possible D match to TRBD1 (6 bases). Trimming left V 9 bases short and J 1 base short, with 7 bases between. This CDR3 is 11 amino acids long. CDR1 and CDR2 (germline): ENHRY, SYGVKD. CDR3 coding DNA: TGTGCCATTGGACAGTCCTACGAGCAGTACTTC. Translation gives CAIGQSYEQYF.

This clone was detected only a few times. This rearrangement joins TRBV6-5 to TRBJ1-2, with 7 bases fitting TRBD1. The CDR3 is 12 amino acids. The junction had 10 bases not matched to a gene; V was cut back by 8 bases and J by 10 bases. Per germline, CDR1 MNHEY and CDR2 SVGAGI. This CDR3 is CASRDSHRFYTF. The CDR3 DNA sequence: TGTGCCAGCCGGGACAGTCATCGTTTCTACACCTTC.

This clone was detected a few times. Other nucleotide sequences in the sample specify the same CDR3. The chain has TRBV27 and TRBJ2-5; the match to TRBD1 covers 8 bases. This CDR3 spans 14 amino acids. The ends lost 5 bases at V and 5 bases at J; junction bases unmatched: 7. The germline gives CDR1 MNHEY, CDR2 SMNVEV (reference sequence). The CDR3 here is CASSERQGLETQYF. The CDR3, as DNA: TGTGCCAGCAGTGAGAGACAGGGGCTGGAGACCCAGTACTTC.

In its sample, this clone was seen many times. The chain combines TRBV2 with TRBJ2-7, with D uncertain. This CDR3 is 15 amino acids long. The V gene lost 4 bases and the J gene lost 4 bases, with 17 bases spanning the gap. In germline, CDR1 is SNHLY, CDR2 FYNNEI. The CDR3 DNA sequence: TGTGCCAGCAGTGTGGGTCCCAGGAGACTGTACGAGCAGTACTTC. Its protein is CASSVGPRRLYEQYF.

This clone appeared many times. The CDR3 loop is CASSKLAGNNEQFF. The CDR3 coding sequence is TGTGCCAGTAGCAAACTAGCGGGGAACAATGAGCAGTTCTTC. The gene calls are TRBV19 and TRBJ2-1, with 10 bases that match TRBD2. Germline trimming cut 6 bases from V and 5 bases from J; bases unmatched to any gene: 4. The CDR3 has 14 residues. Germline CDR1 and CDR2: LNHDA and SQIVND (reference sequence). Looking up the rest from reference TRBV19 and TRBJ2-1 gives the full variable domain: DGGITQSPKYLFRKEGQNVTLSCEQNLNHDAMYWYRQDPGQGLRLIYYSQIVNDFQKGDIAEGYSVSREKKESFPLTVTSAQKNPTAFYLCASSKLAGNNEQFFGPGTRLTVL.

This chain's CDR3 is CASSLDEAANGGYTF. CDR3 coding DNA: TGTGCCAGCAGCTTAGATGAAGCTGCAAATGGAGGCTACACCTTC. The V call is TRBV7-2, the J call TRBJ1-2; D unresolved. Per germline, CDR1 SGHTA and CDR2 FQGNSA. The ends were cut back, 1 base at V and 8 bases at J, with 17 bases in the middle. This CDR3 comprises 15 residues.

This clone appeared a few times. The chain has TRBV27 and TRBJ2-7; the D gene is possibly TRBD2 (5 bases). The germline gives CDR1 MNHEY, CDR2 SMNVEV (reference sequence). Deletions cut 6 bases from V and 0 bases from J, with 18 bases between. This CDR3 comprises 16 residues. The CDR3 region is CASREDPGSYSYEQYF. The CDR3 bases are TGTGCCAGCAGAGAAGATCCGGGATCCTACTCCTACGAGCAGTACTTC.

This clone was counted only a few times. The V and J genes are TRBV12-5 and TRBJ2-2, with 8 bases identical to TRBD1. The CDR3 is 17 amino acids. CDR1 is LGHNT and CDR2 is FRNRAP in the germline V gene. The V and J ends lost 2 bases and 1 base, in that order; junction bases with no gene match: 6. CDR3 region: CASGLFAGTGNTGELFF. The CDR3 DNA is TGTGCTAGTGGTTTGTTCGCCGGGACAGGGAACACCGGGGAGCTGTTTTTT.

The chain combines TRBV6-5 with TRBJ2-3; 10 bases are shared with TRBD2. The CDR3 covers 14 residues. V dropped 10 bases and J dropped 8; count of bases not matched to a gene: 12. Per the germline V gene, CDR1 is MNHEY and CDR2 is SVGAGI. The CDR3 sequence: CATELAGRLGTQYF. The CDR3, as DNA: TGTGCCACCGAACTAGCGGGGCGCCTGGGTACGCAGTATTTT.

This chain links TRBV19 with TRBJ2-7; the D is unclear. The CDR3 length is 13 residues. CDR1 is LNHDA, CDR2 SQIVND, per germline (reference sequence). V lost 3 bases and J lost 2, with 8 bases in between. The CDR3 DNA follows: TGTGCCAGTAGTATGGTGGCAACCTACGAGCAGTACTTC. This gives the protein CASSMVATYEQYF.

This clone was found a few times. The chain combines TRBV7-9 with TRBJ2-7; no firm D call. Per germline, CDR1 SEHNR and CDR2 FQNEAQ (reference sequence). The CDR3 length is 12 residues. Trimming stripped 3 bases from V and 5 bases from J, with 8 bases between. The DNA for the CDR3 is TGTGCCAGCAGCTTTAAAGACCACGAGCAGTACTTC. It encodes CASSFKDHEQYF.

This clone turned up a few times. This chain connects TRBV7-9 to TRBJ1-1, with 11 bases lining up with TRBD1. CDR3 length: 16 amino acids. The germline CDR1 and CDR2 sequences are SEHNR and FQNEAQ (reference sequence). With 2 bases clipped from V and 3 bases from J, the junction kept 5 bases outside the gene matches. CDR3: CASSLRTGGEDTEAFF. The CDR3 nucleotides are TGTGCCAGCAGCTTAAGGACAGGGGGCGAAGACACTGAAGCTTTCTTT.

This chain joins TRBV6-5 and TRBJ1-2; TRBD1 might be the D (5 bases). This CDR3 has 13 amino acids. CDR1 is MNHEY and CDR2 is SVGAGI in the germline V gene. Trimming cost V 7 bases and J 4 bases, with 13 bases left between them. Written as DNA, the CDR3 is TGTGCCAGCACTGATAGGGGCGCCTATGGCTACACCTTC. Its translation: CASTDRGAYGYTF.

This clone showed up just a few times. The chain employs TRBV7-6 and TRBJ2-7; D might be TRBD1 (5 bases). The better agreement between TRBJ2-5 and the DNA end casts doubt on the J call. This CDR3 is built from 13 residues. From germline, CDR1 is SGHVS and CDR2 FNYEAQ. The CDR3, as DNA: TGTGCCAGCAGCTCCGGCAGGGAAGAGACCCAGTACTTC. This codes for CASSSGREETQYF.

CDR3 residues: CASSLAGRRVGYTF. Here the CDR3 DNA reads TGTGCCAGCAGCTTAGCTGGCCGGAGGGTTGGCTACACCTTC. This sequence joins TRBV7-2 and TRBJ1-2; D not resolved. In germline, CDR1 is SGHTA, CDR2 FQGNSA. This CDR3 is 14 amino acids long. Trimming stripped 0 bases from V and 7 bases from J, with 12 bases between.

This clone was seen only a few times. The chain couples TRBV5-1 to TRBJ2-1; D is unresolved. Germline lookup yields CDR1 SGHRS and CDR2 YFSETQ. The CDR3 totals 11 residues. The V gene lost 2 bases and the J gene lost 8 bases, with 5 bases spanning the gap. In DNA, the CDR3 is TGCGCCAGCAGCTTCATCGATGAGCAGTTCTTC. Protein product: CASSFIDEQFF.

This clone was counted a few times. The gene calls are TRBV29-1 and TRBJ2-3, with a possible D match to TRBD1 (7 bases). The CDR3 is 14 amino acids. Germline CDR1 and CDR2: SQVTM and ANQGSEA. The V end lost 6 bases, the J end lost 3 bases, and 16 bases lay between the germline ends. In DNA form, the CDR3 reads TGCAGCGTCCTCAGACAGGGAGGTACAGATACGCAGTATTTT. The encoded protein is CSVLRQGGTDTQYF.

This clone turned up a few times. The V and J genes are TRBV5-1 and TRBJ2-1, with 8 bases identical to TRBD1. Germline lookup yields CDR1 SGHRS and CDR2 YFSETQ. The ends lost 4 bases at V and 9 bases at J; junction bases unmatched: 15. There are 16 residues in the CDR3. CDR3 sequence reads: CASSLLTGQGDGEQFF. CDR3 DNA: TGCGCCAGCAGCCTCTTGACAGGACAGGGTGATGGTGAGCAGTTCTTC.

This clone has just a few counts. Different DNA sequences within this sample yield the same CDR3. The chain combines TRBV7-3 with TRBJ2-1; TRBD2 might be the D (6 bases). Trimming stripped 2 bases from V and 0 bases from J, with 17 bases between. CDR3 length equals 18 residues. Looked up from germline, CDR1 is SGHTA and CDR2 is FQGTGA. The CDR3: CASSLDQGGSSSYNEQFF. CDR3 nucleotides: TGTGCCAGCAGCTTAGATCAGGGAGGCTCGAGCTCCTACAATGAGCAGTTCTTC.

The table lists this clone with a few counts. The chain employs TRBV6-5 and TRBJ2-3; D call uncertain. The CDR3 contains 15 residues. The germline V and J ends were trimmed by 2 bases and 0 bases, with 9 bases remaining between them. The germline V gene has CDR1 MNHEY and CDR2 SVGAGI. The CDR3, as DNA: TGTGCCAGCAGTTACCGGCCAAAGAGCACAGATACGCAGTATTTT. Its protein product is CASSYRPKSTDTQYF.

This chain links TRBV2 with TRBJ1-2; D not resolved. Germline CDR1 SNHLY, CDR2 FYNNEI. V gave up 2 bases and J gave up 8 bases, with 9 bases separating them. This CDR3 has 12 amino acids. The CDR3 region has the DNA TGTGCCAGCAGTGAAACCGGAATGGGCTACACCTTC. Its translation is CASSETGMGYTF.

This clone has just a few counts. The chain combines TRBV27 with TRBJ2-1; D tentatively fits TRBD1 or TRBD2 (5 bases each). Trimming pared 5 bases from V and 0 bases from J, leaving 11 bases between. Germline V gives CDR1 MNHEY, CDR2 SMNVEV (reference sequence). The length of the CDR3 is 15 residues. This chain's CDR3 is CASSGTLSSYNEQFF. The CDR3 coding sequence is TGTGCCAGCAGTGGGACCTTGAGCTCCTACAATGAGCAGTTCTTC.

This clone was seen only a few times. At the DNA level, this CDR3 is encoded by other sequences in the same sample as well. The chain recombines TRBV7-3 with TRBJ2-3, with 11 nucleotides matching TRBD2. Germline values: CDR1 SGHTA, CDR2 FQGTGA. CDR3 length: 16 amino acids. Trimming took 5 bases from V and 0 from J; bases not matched to a gene: 4. The CDR3 region has the DNA TGTGCCAGCAGCCTACTAGCGGGGGCTAGCACAGATACGCAGTATTTT. Its translation is CASSLLAGASTDTQYF.

In this sample, this clone turned up a few times. The rearrangement links TRBV11-2 to TRBJ1-2; no clear D gene. The CDR3 consists of 13 residues. The V gene lost 0 bases and the J gene lost 4 bases, with 6 bases spanning the gap. CDR1 and CDR2 from the germline V gene are SGHAT and FQNNGV. CDR3 sequence: CASSLESGYGYTF. The CDR3 coding sequence is TGTGCCAGCAGCTTAGAGAGCGGCTATGGCTACACCTTC.

This clone was counted between two and nine times. The V gene is TRBV6-1, the J gene TRBJ2-7; D is unclear. CDR1 is MNHNS, CDR2 SASEGT, per germline. Trimming shortened V by 8 bases and J by 6 bases, and 14 bases separated the two germline ends. The CDR3 loop spans 12 amino acids. The CDR3 reads CASYRPWGEQYF. The CDR3 DNA reads TGTGCCAGCTATCGCCCTTGGGGCGAGCAGTACTTC.

The sample holds many counts of this clone. The CDR3 sequence: CASSLGPSGTGPGELFF. CDR3 nucleotide sequence: TGTGCCAGCAGCTTAGGTCCCTCCGGGACAGGGCCCGGGGAGCTGTTTTTT. This chain uses TRBV7-2 with TRBJ2-2, with 9 positions matching TRBD1. CDR3 length: 17 amino acids. The V gene's germline CDR1 is SGHTA and CDR2 FQGNSA. V trimming: 1 base; J trimming: 6 bases; junction bases outside the gene matches: 9.

This clone was detected only a few times. This sequence joins TRBV9 and TRBJ1-6; maybe TRBD1 (5 bases). Per the germline V gene, CDR1 is SGDLS and CDR2 is YYNGEE. Trimming shortened V by 3 bases and J by 6 bases, and 7 bases separated the two germline ends. The length of the CDR3 is 13 residues. The CDR3 protein is CASSGGPNSPLHF. CDR3 bases: TGTGCCAGCAGCGGGGGCCCTAATTCACCCCTCCACTTT.